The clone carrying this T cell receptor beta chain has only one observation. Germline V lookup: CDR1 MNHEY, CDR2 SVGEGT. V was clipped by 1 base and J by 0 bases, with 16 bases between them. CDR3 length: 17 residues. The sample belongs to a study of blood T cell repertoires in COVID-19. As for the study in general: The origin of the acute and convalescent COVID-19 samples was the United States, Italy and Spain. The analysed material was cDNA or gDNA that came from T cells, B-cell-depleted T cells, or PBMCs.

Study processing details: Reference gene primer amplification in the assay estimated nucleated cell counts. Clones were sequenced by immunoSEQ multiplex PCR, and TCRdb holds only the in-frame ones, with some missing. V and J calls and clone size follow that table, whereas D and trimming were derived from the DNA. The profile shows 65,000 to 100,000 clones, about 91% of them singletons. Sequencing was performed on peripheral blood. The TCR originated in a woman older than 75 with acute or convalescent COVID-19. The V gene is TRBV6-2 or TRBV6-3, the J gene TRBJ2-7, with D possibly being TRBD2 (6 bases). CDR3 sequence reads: CASSYFLRRGTSYEQYF. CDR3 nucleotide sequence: TGTGCCAGCAGTTACTTTCTTCGGCGCGGGACCTCCTACGAGCAGTACTTC.